The rows below give T cell receptor beta chains drawn from one sample of a study of cytomegalovirus exposure and HLA in healthy donors. The assay was immunoSEQ multiplex PCR, and TCRdb's table has in-frame clones only and misses some. This table has under 200,000 clones, roughly 68% appearing once. Material: PBMCs. All receptors come from a woman aged 25-40 years in good health and CMV-seronegative. Both conserved end residues are part of each CDR3. The order of the fields is clone size, J gene, D gene, V gene, CDR3 DNA, CDR3 protein. The D gene is left open where the match is weak. Some rows have no size entry. The others give once, few or many, or a class for an expanded clone.

clone size: NA; J gene: TRBJ1-4; D gene: NA; V gene: TRBV7-9; CDR3 DNA: TGTGCCAGCAGCCCCCCCGCGTTTAATGAAAAACTGTTTTTT; CDR3 protein: CASSPPAFNEKLFF
clone size: few; J gene: TRBJ2-3; D gene: NA; V gene: TRBV7-2; CDR3 DNA: TGTGCCAGCAGCCCTCACTCTAGCTCAGATACGCAGTATTTT; CDR3 protein: CASSPHSSSDTQYF
clone size: NA; J gene: TRBJ2-5; D gene: TRBD2; V gene: TRBV5-6; CDR3 DNA: TGTGCCAGCAGTTTGGGGGGGGTCGGAGAGACCCAGTACTTC; CDR3 protein: CASSLGGVGETQYF
clone size: NA; J gene: TRBJ2-3; D gene: NA; V gene: TRBV5-1; CDR3 DNA: TGCGCCAGCAGCTTGGGGAGGTTTAGCACAGATACGCAGTATTTT; CDR3 protein: CASSLGRFSTDTQYF
clone size: NA; J gene: TRBJ1-5; D gene: NA; V gene: TRBV21-1; CDR3 DNA: TGTGCCAGCAGCAAGGGACAGTACAATCAGCCCCAGCATTTT; CDR3 protein: CASSKGQYNQPQHF
clone size: NA; J gene: TRBJ2-3; D gene: NA; V gene: TRBV10-3; CDR3 DNA: TGTGCCACGAATGTTGGGGGGGCCGTAGATACGCAGTATTTT; CDR3 protein: CATNVGGAVDTQYF
clone size: NA; J gene: TRBJ2-1; D gene: TRBD1; V gene: TRBV9; CDR3 DNA: TGTGCCAGCAGCGTCCTTGGGACAGGGGGGGGCAATGAGCAGTTCTTC; CDR3 protein: CASSVLGTGGGNEQFF
clone size: NA; J gene: TRBJ1-3; D gene: TRBD1; V gene: TRBV4-2; CDR3 DNA: TGTGCCAGCAGCCCTCCCGGGACAGGGAGCAGCAACACCATATATTTT; CDR3 protein: CASSPPGTGSSNTIYF
clone size: NA; J gene: TRBJ1-2; D gene: TRBD1; V gene: TRBV4-1; CDR3 DNA: TGCGCCAGCAGCCAAGCCACAGGGGGAAACTATGGCTACACCTTC; CDR3 protein: CASSQATGGNYGYTF
clone size: NA; J gene: TRBJ2-1; D gene: TRBD2; V gene: TRBV19; CDR3 DNA: TGTGCCAGTAGTGGTAGCGGGAGCTACAATGAGCAGTTCTTC; CDR3 protein: CASSGSGSYNEQFF
clone size: NA; J gene: TRBJ2-7; D gene: TRBD1; V gene: TRBV6-6; CDR3 DNA: TGTGCCACCTCACCCACCCGGGGACAGGGGGGCGAGCAGTACTTC; CDR3 protein: CATSPTRGQGGEQYF
clone size: few; J gene: TRBJ1-1; D gene: NA; V gene: TRBV30; CDR3 DNA: TGTGCCTGGAGCTATAGTACTGAAGCTTTCTTT; CDR3 protein: CAWSYSTEAFF
clone size: NA; J gene: TRBJ2-7; D gene: TRBD2; V gene: TRBV4-1; CDR3 DNA: TGCGCCAGCAGGGACTTGACTAGCGGGTTCTACGAGCAGTACTTC; CDR3 protein: CASRDLTSGFYEQYF
clone size: NA; J gene: TRBJ1-2; D gene: NA; V gene: TRBV18; CDR3 DNA: TGTGCCAGCTCACCAGGCACGAGGGACTATGGCTACACCTTC; CDR3 protein: CASSPGTRDYGYTF
clone size: few; J gene: TRBJ1-2; D gene: TRBD1; V gene: TRBV11-2; CDR3 DNA: TGTGCCAGCAGCTTAAACAGGGGAGGCTACACCTTC; CDR3 protein: CASSLNRGGYTF
clone size: NA; J gene: TRBJ1-2; D gene: NA; V gene: TRBV5-6; CDR3 DNA: TGTGCCAGCAGCTTGAGCGGGTTGAACTATGGCTACACCTTC; CDR3 protein: CASSLSGLNYGYTF
clone size: NA; J gene: TRBJ1-5; D gene: NA; V gene: TRBV6-5; CDR3 DNA: TGTGCCAGCAGTGCTATGATTCATAGCAATCAGCCCCAGCATTTT; CDR3 protein: CASSAMIHSNQPQHF
clone size: NA; J gene: TRBJ2-1; D gene: TRBD2; V gene: TRBV10-2; CDR3 DNA: TGCGCCTCCCGGGGCGCGGGAGGCTACAATGAGCAGTTCTTC; CDR3 protein: CASRGAGGYNEQFF
clone size: few; J gene: TRBJ1-5; D gene: NA; V gene: TRBV18; CDR3 DNA: TGTGCCAGCTCACGTTCCTTAGCAGCCCCAGCGCATTTT; CDR3 protein: CASSRSLAAPAHF
clone size: few; J gene: TRBJ1-2; D gene: TRBD1; V gene: TRBV7-9; CDR3 DNA: TGTGCCAGCAGCTTACAGGGGGCGGACGGCTACACCTTC; CDR3 protein: CASSLQGADGYTF
clone size: once; J gene: TRBJ1-4; D gene: TRBD1; V gene: TRBV29-1; CDR3 DNA: TGCAGCGCTGCGACAGGGTATGGGGGAAAACTGTTTTTT; CDR3 protein: CSAATGYGGKLFF
clone size: NA; J gene: TRBJ1-2; D gene: NA; V gene: TRBV6-1; CDR3 DNA: TGTGCCAGCAGTGAAACGGGTTATGGCTACACCTTC; CDR3 protein: CASSETGYGYTF
clone size: NA; J gene: TRBJ2-7; D gene: NA; V gene: TRBV4-1; CDR3 DNA: TGCGCCAGCAGCCAAAGGGGCGCGTACTACGAGCAGTACTTC; CDR3 protein: CASSQRGAYYEQYF
clone size: NA; J gene: TRBJ1-4; D gene: NA; V gene: TRBV18; CDR3 DNA: TGTGCCAGCTCACCATTCCGGACAGCGGCTTTCCCCCCGCAGGGAAAACTGTTTTTT; CDR3 protein: CASSPFRTAAFPPQGKLFF
clone size: NA; J gene: TRBJ2-7; D gene: TRBD2; V gene: TRBV11-1; CDR3 DNA: TGTGCCAGCAGTGACTCGCGGGGGACCTACGAGCAGTACTTC; CDR3 protein: CASSDSRGTYEQYF